The 11 T cell receptor beta chains below were found in one sample sequenced in a study of Tregs in tolerant kidney transplant recipients. TCRdb's table, derived via immunoSEQ multiplex PCR, lists solely in-frame clones and lacks some. This sample's table reports about 52,000 clones. The sample in question was CD4+ T cells from blood, obtained before the transplant. The origin of the receptors is a human donor who received a combined kidney and bone marrow transplant.

Comments on this clone: The read finishes 3 residues shy of the CDR3 end, and the germline J gene is used to complete it. This chain joins TRBV2 and TRBJ2-7; D call uncertain. CDR1 and CDR2 (germline): SNHLY, FYNNEI. Trimming pared 2 bases from V and 3 bases from J, leaving 11 bases between. The CDR3 totals 14 residues. The DNA read from the CDR3 is TGTGCCAGCAGTGAATTAATTAGGGTCTACGAG. This sequence encodes CASSELIRVYE. The whole CDR3 protein reads CASSELIRVYEQYF. Complete variable domain (other parts from reference TRBV2 and TRBJ2-7): EPEVTQTPSHQVTQMGQEVILRCVPISNHLYFYWYRQILGQKVEFLVSFYNNEISEKSEIFDDQFSVERPDGSNFTLKIRSTKLEDSAMYFCASSELIRVYEQYFGPGTRLTVT.

Details on this clone: Read coverage stops 3 residues before the CDR3 terminus; the germline J gene supplies the remainder. The J gene is TRBJ2-5, the V gene TRBV28, with 9 bases that match TRBD1. Germline CDR1 and CDR2: MDHEN and SYDVKM. V was pared by 8 bases and J by 5 bases, with 6 bases of the junction left unmatched. This CDR3 is built from 13 residues. CDR3 bases read: TGTGCCAGCCGTATGACAGGGGGGGAGACC. Translating gives CASRMTGGET. The full CDR3 reads CASRMTGGETQYF.

Notes on this clone: Read sequence stops 3 residues before the CDR3 end, and the germline J gene provides the missing end. V and J are TRBV6-2 or TRBV6-3 and TRBJ1-1; 7 positions match TRBD1. Germline lookup yields CDR1 MNHEY and CDR2 SVGEGT. The CDR3 loop spans 14 amino acids. The J segment lost 5 bases and the V segment lost 1 base, leaving 4 bases of the junction unmatched. The part of the CDR3 DNA that was read is TGTGCCAGCAGTTACTTGACAGGGAGGACTGAA. Protein: CASSYLTGRTE. The whole CDR3 region reads CASSYLTGRTEAFF.

About this clone itself: With the read ending 3 residues before the CDR3 end, the germline J gene is used to fill in that end. The chain links TRBV11-2 to TRBJ1-2, with 9 bases matching TRBD1. The CDR3 length is 15 residues. Germline loops: CDR1 SGHAT, CDR2 FQNNGV. CDR3 DNA, as far as it was read: TGTGCTACAGCAGCCTCCGGACAGGGGAGGGCGGGC. It specifies CATAASGQGRAG. The full CDR3 protein reads CATAASGQGRAGYTF.

With respect to this clone: The CDR3 extends 3 residues past the end of the read, so its final part is completed from the germline J gene. The rearrangement links TRBV6-1 to TRBJ1-2; the match to TRBD1 covers 7 bases. CDR3 length: 13 residues. V dropped 2 bases and J dropped 7; count of bases not matched to a gene: 4. CDR1 is MNHNS and CDR2 is SASEGT in the germline V gene. The DNA read from the CDR3 is TGTGCCAGCAGTGAAACGGCAGGGGGTGGC. Its translation: CASSETAGGG. The full CDR3 is CASSETAGGGYTF.

Details on this clone: The DNA ends 3 residues before the CDR3 does, and the rest of the CDR3 is filled in from the germline J gene. This rearrangement joins TRBV7-2 to TRBJ2-3, with D possibly being TRBD2 (6 bases). Germline V gives CDR1 SGHTA, CDR2 FQGNSA. Trimming left V 1 base short and J 2 bases short, with 10 bases between. The CDR3 is 15 amino acids. The CDR3: CASSLVSGVTDTQYF. CDR3 DNA (partial): TGTGCCAGCAGCTTAGTTTCGGGGGTCACAGATACG.

In regard to this clone: The missing CDR3 end, 3 residues past where the read stops, is filled in from the germline J gene. The gene calls are TRBV30 and TRBJ2-3; a weak D match, TRBD1 (6 bases). Germline CDR1 is GTSNPN and CDR2 is SVGIG (reference sequence). The ends were cut back, 2 bases at V and 0 bases at J, with 12 bases in the middle. This CDR3 region has 15 residues. This CDR3 reads CAWSPTGKSTDTQYF. The sequenced CDR3 bases are TGTGCCTGGAGTCCAACAGGGAAAAGCACAGATACG.

Comment on this clone: With the read ending 3 residues before the CDR3 end, the germline J gene is used to fill in that end. The chain links TRBV14 to TRBJ2-7; TRBD1 agrees at 8 bases. The CDR3 contains 15 residues. After removal of 1 base from V and 2 bases from J, the junction contained 4 bases not matched to a gene. The germline gives CDR1 SGHDN, CDR2 FVKESK. Partial CDR3 DNA: TGTGCCAGCAGCCAAGCGTCGACAGGGGCCTACGAG. It is translated as CASSQASTGAYE. The full-length CDR3 reads as CASSQASTGAYEQYF. Based on the CDR3 plus reference TRBV14 and TRBJ2-7, the full variable domain is EAGVTQFPSHSVIEKGQTVTLRCDPISGHDNLYWYRRVMGKEIKFLLHFVKESKQDESGMPNNRFLAERTGGTYSTLKVQPAELEDSGVYFCASSQASTGAYEQYFGPGTRLTVT.

Comment on this clone: The CDR3 end is not reached by the read, which stops 3 residues before it; the germline J gene fills it in. The chain uses TRBV10-3 and TRBJ2-5; D is perhaps TRBD2 (6 bases). The CDR3 contains 13 residues. Germline V lookup: CDR1 ENHRY, CDR2 SYGVKD. Trimming shortened V by 7 bases and J by 2 bases, and 11 bases separated the two germline ends. The DNA read from the CDR3 is TGTGCCATCACAAGGGACTCACAAGAGACC. This codes for CAITRDSQET. In full, the CDR3 is CAITRDSQETQYF.

In the case of this clone: The read stops 3 residues short of the end of the CDR3; the missing end is completed from the germline J gene. The chain joins TRBV5-6 to TRBJ2-5; possibly TRBD2 for D (6 bases). This CDR3 has 13 residues. Germline CDR1 reads SGHDT; CDR2 reads YYEEEE. V was cut by 0 bases and J by 4 bases, with 7 bases left in between. This CDR3 reads CASSLGGVETQYF. The part of the CDR3 DNA that was read is TGTGCCAGCAGCTTGGGGGGGGTAGAGACC. Based on the CDR3 plus reference TRBV5-6 and TRBJ2-5, the full variable domain is DAGVTQSPTHLIKTRGQQVTLRCSPKSGHDTVSWYQQALGQGPQFIFQYYEEEERQRGNFPDRFSGHQFPNYSSELNVNALLLGDSALYLCASSLGGVETQYFGPGTRLLVL.

Note on this clone: The read ends 3 residues early relative to the CDR3; the germline J gene fills the gap. This sequence joins TRBV6-2 or TRBV6-3 and TRBJ2-2, with 12 bases aligning to TRBD2. CDR1 MNHEY and CDR2 SVGEGT come from the germline V gene. V lost 6 bases to trimming and J lost 1 base; unmatched junction nucleotides: 6. The CDR3 extends over 17 amino acids. CDR3 DNA (partial): TGTGCCAGCAGCTATCTGACTAGCGGGAGGAACACCGGGGAG. It encodes CASSYLTSGRNTGE. The full CDR3 sequence reads CASSYLTSGRNTGELFF.